This T cell receptor beta chain was sequenced for a study of T cell changes during pregnancy in multiple sclerosis. Profiled with immunoSEQ multiplex PCR; TCRdb holds only in-frame clones, not every one. Of 95,000 to 150,000 clones listed, approximately 94% are singletons. The V end lost 0 bases, the J end lost 0 bases, and 10 bases lay between the germline ends. Germline V CDR1 and CDR2: SGDLS, YYNGEE. The CDR3 has 16 amino acids. The sequencing here drew on peripheral blood, taken before pregnancy. The chain has TRBV9 and TRBJ2-1; tentatively, D is TRBD2 (6 bases). This clonotype originated in a female donor with multiple sclerosis, enrolled in a pregnancy study. Written as DNA, the CDR3 is TGTGCCAGCAGCGTAGCGGGGGTGGGCTCCTACAATGAGCAGTTCTTC. The encoded protein is CASSVAGVGSYNEQFF.